This T cell receptor beta chain was documented in a study of control samples from healthy donors and cancer patients. This clone was recorded once. The ends lost 3 bases at V and 5 bases at J; junction bases unmatched: 7. The CDR3 is 14 amino acids. Germline values: CDR1 DFQATT, CDR2 SNEGSKA (reference sequence). The data were produced by immunoSEQ multiplex PCR, yet TCRdb's version contains in-frame clones alone and is incomplete. The sample yields around 97,000 clones, more than 85% seen once. This sequence was found in a man aged 60 to 69 with lung cancer. The rearrangement joins TRBV20-1 to TRBJ1-5, with 7 bases identical to TRBD1. The sequenced sample consisted of PBMCs. CDR3 loop: CSASSDRDYQPQHF. The CDR3 coding sequence is TGCAGTGCTAGTTCCGACAGGGACTATCAGCCCCAGCATTTT.